This T cell receptor (beta chain) was retrieved from a study of blood T cell repertoires in COVID-19. Clones were sequenced by immunoSEQ multiplex PCR, and TCRdb holds only the in-frame ones, with some missing. Counted here are over 150,000 clones, approximately 86% occurring once; the ten biggest clones make up approximately 2.1%. CDR1 and CDR2 from the germline V gene are LGHNA and YSLEER. CDR3 length: 19 residues. V was pared by 1 base and J by 0 bases, with 21 bases between. This chain uses TRBV4-3 with TRBJ1-2; possibly TRBD1 for D (5 bases). Sequenced sample: PBMCs or T cells enriched from blood (not recorded which). The TCR originated in a woman aged 25 to 45 who had recovered from COVID-19. The CDR3 region is CASSQGPTFAGTTNYGYTF. The CDR3 DNA reads as TGCGCCAGCAGCCAAGGCCCTACCTTTGCAGGGACTACTAACTATGGCTACACCTTC.